These T cell receptor beta chains were read from a single sample in a study of PD-1 blockade in classical Hodgkin lymphoma. Sequenced by immunoSEQ multiplex PCR; TCRdb stores in-frame clones only, minus some. The sample lists 12,000 or so clones; almost 85% were seen once. The specimen was CD8+ T cells from blood, collected at baseline. The receptors were gathered from a human donor with classical Hodgkin lymphoma. CDR3s include the opening cysteine and the closing phenylalanine or tryptophan. The order of the fields is V gene, clone size, CDR3 length, J gene, D gene, CDR3 DNA, CDR3 protein. A D gene is named only where the DNA matches it firmly. Only some rows state a clone size, as once, few, many or a class for expanded clones.

TRBV7-9,.,15,TRBJ2-1,.,TGTGCCAGCAGCTTAGGTGACTATAGGAGAATTGAGCAGTTCTTC,CASSLGDYRRIEQFF
TRBV19,.,13,TRBJ1-1,.,TGTGCCACTTCATTGGGCAGGGGAGGTGAAGCTTTCTTT,CATSLGRGGEAFF
TRBV19,.,16,TRBJ2-1,TRBD2,TGTGCCAGTAGTATAATAGCGGGGCTATCCTACAATGAGCAGTTCTTC,CASSIIAGLSYNEQFF
TRBV5-1,.,15,TRBJ2-7,.,TGCGCCAGCAGCTTGGAAATGACAGCCTCCTACGAGCAGTACTTC,CASSLEMTASYEQYF
TRBV4-1,.,17,TRBJ1-2,.,TGCGCCAGCAGCCAAGATCCCGCCGGGAGTGGCAACTATGGCTACACCTTC,CASSQDPAGSGNYGYTF
TRBV2,.,15,TRBJ1-2,.,TGTGCCAGCAGTGAAAGGTGGGCGGGAGGATTCGGCTACACCTTC,CASSERWAGGFGYTF
TRBV28,few,16,TRBJ1-2,.,TGTGCCAGCAGCCTTGGGTGGGGGGCACAGAACTATGGCTACACCTTC,CASSLGWGAQNYGYTF
TRBV27,.,13,TRBJ2-6,.,TGTGCCAGCGGTTTAGGTGGGGCCAACGTCCTGACTTTC,CASGLGGANVLTF
TRBV7-9,.,18,TRBJ2-5,.,TGTGCCAGCAGCTCCTCGGTTTGGGGGAGGGGGAAGCAAGAGACCCAGTACTTC,CASSSSVWGRGKQETQYF
TRBV4-1,.,14,TRBJ1-5,TRBD1,TGCGCCAGCAGCTGGACAGGGGTCAATCAGCCCCAGCATTTT,CASSWTGVNQPQHF
TRBV6-5,.,15,TRBJ1-1,.,TGTGCCAGCAGTTCCCCTATAGGTGGGAACACTGAAGCTTTCTTT,CASSSPIGGNTEAFF
TRBV6-5,.,15,TRBJ1-1,.,TGTGCCAGCAGTCCGTACAGGTCCCCAGGCACTGAAGCTTTCTTT,CASSPYRSPGTEAFF
TRBV9,.,12,TRBJ2-7,TRBD1,TGTGCCAGCTCGGGACAGGGCTACGAGCAGTACTTC,CASSGQGYEQYF
TRBV29-1,.,12,TRBJ1-1,.,TGCAGCCACTCGAGCGACCAACGGAGGGCTTTCTTT,CSHSSDQRRAFF
TRBV29-1,once,11,TRBJ2-2,.,TGCAGCGTTGATTCCACCGGGGAGCTGTTTTTT,CSVDSTGELFF
TRBV11-2,once,15,TRBJ1-5,TRBD1,TGTGCCAGCAGCCTAATACAGGGGTTCAATCAGCCCCAGCATTTT,CASSLIQGFNQPQHF
TRBV28,.,14,TRBJ1-1,TRBD1,TGTGCCAGCAGTCTCCTCGACAGGGACGCTGAAGCTTTCTTT,CASSLLDRDAEAFF
TRBV2,.,10,TRBJ2-7,.,TGTGCCAGCAGTGGTCTTGAGCAGTACTTC,CASSGLEQYF
TRBV28,.,17,TRBJ1-1,.,TGTGCCAGCAGTGTCCTCCGGGCCCTGGGCATGAACACTGAAGCTTTCTTT,CASSVLRALGMNTEAFF
TRBV4-2,few,13,TRBJ1-2,.,TGTGCCAGCAGCCACCTCGCGCCCCATGGCTACACCTTC,CASSHLAPHGYTF
TRBV7-9,few,14,TRBJ2-3,.,TGTGCCAGCAGCTCCGAGCGCAGGGTGAGGACGCAGTATTTT,CASSSERRVRTQYF
TRBV4-3,.,15,TRBJ2-1,.,TGCGCCAGCAGCCAAGGGGTGGGATCCTACAATGAGCAGTTCTTC,CASSQGVGSYNEQFF
TRBV6-5,.,15,TRBJ2-1,TRBD1,TGTGCCAGCAGGCAAGGACAGGGCGGAAGATATGAGCAGTTCTTC,CASRQGQGGRYEQFF
TRBV30,.,13,TRBJ1-2,.,TGTGCCTGGACGTGGCAGGCCACCGATGGCTACACCTTC,CAWTWQATDGYTF
TRBV29-1,.,14,TRBJ2-3,TRBD2,TGCAGCGTCCAAACTAGCGGGAGGGCCTCGCCGCAGTATTTT,CSVQTSGRASPQYF
TRBV29-1,.,18,TRBJ2-3,TRBD2,TGCAGCGTTGAAGAATGGCTAGCGGGAGGGCCCAGGGCAGATACGCAGTATTTT,CSVEEWLAGGPRADTQYF
TRBV28,.,15,TRBJ1-1,.,TGTGCCAGCAGTTTCCTTCACAGGGAGTCCACTGAAGCTTTCTTT,CASSFLHRESTEAFF
TRBV19,.,13,TRBJ1-1,.,TGTGCCAGTAGTCCCCAGGGCTACACTGAAGCTTTCTTT,CASSPQGYTEAFF
TRBV21-1,.,16,TRBJ1-5,.,TGTGCCAGCAGCAAATCAGGGGCGGATTTCAATCAGCCCCAGCATTTT,CASSKSGADFNQPQHF
TRBV10-3,few,13,TRBJ2-7,.,TGTGCCATCGGTCGAGGACAGAGCTACGAGCAGTACTTC,CAIGRGQSYEQYF
TRBV10-1,.,13,TRBJ2-3,.,TGCGCCAGCAGTGAAACAAGTTCAGATACGCAGTATTTT,CASSETSSDTQYF
TRBV30,.,14,TRBJ1-5,TRBD1,TGTGCCTGGAGTCCCGGGACAGGCAATCAGCCCCAGCATTTT,CAWSPGTGNQPQHF
TRBV7-9,few,15,TRBJ2-7,TRBD1,TGTGCCAGCAGCTTGGTACAGGGGGACATCGACGAGCAGTACTTC,CASSLVQGDIDEQYF
TRBV4-1,.,14,TRBJ1-2,TRBD1,TGCGCCAGCAGTCCGGACAGGGGTGACTATGGCTACACCTTC,CASSPDRGDYGYTF
TRBV27,.,12,TRBJ2-3,TRBD1,TGTGCCAGCAGAAGGGGGCCAGATACGCAGTATTTT,CASRRGPDTQYF
TRBV7-2,.,15,TRBJ2-1,TRBD2,TGTGCCAGCAGCCAGACTAGCGGACCCTACAATGAGCAGTTCTTC,CASSQTSGPYNEQFF
TRBV29-1,.,15,TRBJ1-1,.,TGCAGCGTTGAAAGGTCTGTGATTTCGAACACTGAAGCTTTCTTT,CSVERSVISNTEAFF
TRBV19,.,15,TRBJ1-4,.,TGTGCCAGGACCTTGGGGGGGGCAACTAATGAAAAACTGTTTTTT,CARTLGGATNEKLFF
TRBV11-1,.,13,TRBJ2-7,.,TGTGCCAGCAGCTTAGGGGGGCCCTACGAGCAGTACTTC,CASSLGGPYEQYF
TRBV11-2,.,15,TRBJ2-5,.,TGTGCCAGCAGCTTCGGGTCTTGGTACCAAGAGACCCAGTACTTC,CASSFGSWYQETQYF
TRBV6-1,.,17,TRBJ1-2,.,TGTGCCAGCAGTGACGGAGGGGAAGGGGGTGCTAACTATGGCTACACCTTC,CASSDGGEGGANYGYTF
TRBV19,.,14,TRBJ2-7,TRBD2,TGTGCCAGTAGTGTTACTAGCGGGATCTACGAGCAGTACTTC,CASSVTSGIYEQYF
TRBV6-1,.,15,TRBJ2-7,.,TGTGCCAGCAGTGCCAGGGGAGGGGTCGGCTACGAGCAGTACTTC,CASSARGGVGYEQYF
TRBV19,.,10,TRBJ1-4,.,TGTGCCAGTAAACAGGGACGACTGTTTTTT,CASKQGRLFF
TRBV9,.,14,TRBJ2-3,.,TGTGCCAGCACCGCAGGGATGGTCACAGATACGCAGTATTTT,CASTAGMVTDTQYF
TRBV7-9,.,16,TRBJ2-3,TRBD2,TGTGCCAGCAGCTTACGGGGGGGCCGGCTGGCAGATACGCAGTATTTT,CASSLRGGRLADTQYF
TRBV27,once,14,TRBJ2-7,.,TGTGCCAGCAGGGACACCAGCTTATTCTACGAGCAGTACTTC,CASRDTSLFYEQYF
TRBV27,.,14,TRBJ2-3,TRBD1,TGTGCCAGCAGTTCGACAGGGGGCACAGATACGCAGTATTTT,CASSSTGGTDTQYF
TRBV4-1,.,15,TRBJ2-1,.,TGCGCCAGCAGCCAAGTACTTGGTAGCGAAAATGAGCAGTTCTTC,CASSQVLGSENEQFF
TRBV13,once,14,TRBJ2-7,.,TGTGCCAGCAGCCGGGGACTCATATTAGGGGAGCAGTACTTC,CASSRGLILGEQYF